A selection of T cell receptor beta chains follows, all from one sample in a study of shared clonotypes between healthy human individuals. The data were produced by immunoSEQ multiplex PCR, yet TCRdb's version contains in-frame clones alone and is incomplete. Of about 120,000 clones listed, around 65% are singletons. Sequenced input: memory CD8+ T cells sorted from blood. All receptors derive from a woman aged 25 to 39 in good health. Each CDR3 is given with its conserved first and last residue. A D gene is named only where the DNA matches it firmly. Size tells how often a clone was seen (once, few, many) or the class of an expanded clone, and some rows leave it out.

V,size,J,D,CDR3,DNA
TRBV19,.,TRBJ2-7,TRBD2,CASSTWSGGAYEQYF,TGTGCCAGTAGTACCTGGTCGGGAGGGGCCTACGAGCAGTACTTC
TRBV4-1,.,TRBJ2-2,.,CASSQERGWTANTGELFF,TGCGCCAGCAGCCAAGAACGAGGCTGGACAGCTAACACCGGGGAGCTGTTTTTT
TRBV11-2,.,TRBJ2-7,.,CASSPPGGPYEQYF,TGTGCCAGCAGCCCCCCGGGGGGCCCCTACGAGCAGTACTTC
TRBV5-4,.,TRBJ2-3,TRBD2,CASSRGLAGSEDTQYF,TGTGCCAGCAGCAGGGGACTAGCGGGAAGTGAAGATACGCAGTATTTT
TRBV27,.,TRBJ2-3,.,CASSLFGTGTDTQYF,TGTGCCAGCAGTTTATTCGGGACGGGCACAGATACGCAGTATTTT
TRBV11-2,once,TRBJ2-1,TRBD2,CASSLGTAGGPGNEQFF,TGTGCCAGCAGCTTAGGGACAGCGGGAGGGCCCGGTAATGAGCAGTTCTTC
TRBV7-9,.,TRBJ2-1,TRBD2,CASSLSGLAGILNEQFF,TGTGCCAGCAGCTTATCCGGACTAGCCGGCATCTTGAATGAGCAGTTCTTC
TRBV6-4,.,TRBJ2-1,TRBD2,CASSDSLLAGGQQFF,TGTGCCAGCAGTGACTCCCTTCTAGCGGGAGGGCAGCAGTTCTTC
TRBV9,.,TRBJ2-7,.,CASSVAWGTYEQYF,TGTGCCAGCAGCGTAGCTTGGGGTACCTACGAGCAGTACTTC
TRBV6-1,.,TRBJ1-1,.,CASTREGRINTEAFF,TGTGCCAGCACCAGGGAGGGGAGAATTAACACTGAAGCTTTCTTT
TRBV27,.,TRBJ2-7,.,CASSSTTLSYEQYF,TGTGCCAGCAGTTCTACGACCCTCTCCTACGAGCAGTACTTC
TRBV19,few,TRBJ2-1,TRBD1,CASSRTGSSYNEQFF,TGTGCCAGTAGTAGGACAGGGAGCTCCTACAATGAGCAGTTCTTC
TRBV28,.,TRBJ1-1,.,CASSPPLGVGEGAFF,TGTGCCAGCAGTCCCCCCCTCGGCGTCGGAGAGGGTGCTTTCTTT
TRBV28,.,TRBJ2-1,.,CASSLCTGCYGSIYNEQFF,TGTGCCAGCAGTTTATGCACGGGGTGCTACGGAAGTATCTACAATGAGCAGTTCTTC
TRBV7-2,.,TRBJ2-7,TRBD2,CASSFRLAGEQYF,TGTGCCAGCAGCTTCCGACTAGCCGGCGAGCAGTACTTC
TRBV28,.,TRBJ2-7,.,CATSYGEQYF,TGTGCCACCTCGTATGGCGAGCAGTACTTC
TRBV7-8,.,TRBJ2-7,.,CASQGVYEQYF,TGTGCCAGCCAAGGGGTCTACGAGCAGTACTTC
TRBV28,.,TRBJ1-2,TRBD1,CASSFRDSSRYGYTF,TGTGCCAGCAGTTTCCGGGACAGCTCCCGTTATGGCTACACCTTC
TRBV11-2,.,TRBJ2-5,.,CASSQETQYF,TGTGCCAGCAGCCAGGAGACCCAGTACTTC
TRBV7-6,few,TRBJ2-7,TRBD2,CASSFAGEGYEQYF,TGTGCCAGCAGCTTCGCGGGAGAGGGCTACGAGCAGTACTTC
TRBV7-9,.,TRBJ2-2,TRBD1,CASSTRQGAFSGELFF,TGTGCCAGCAGCACCCGACAGGGGGCTTTCTCCGGGGAGCTGTTTTTT
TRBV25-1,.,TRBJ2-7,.,CASSGTVTYEQYF,TGTGCCAGCAGTGGGACAGTTACCTACGAGCAGTACTTC
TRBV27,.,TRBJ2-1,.,CASSTGTYNEQFF,TGTGCCAGCAGCACCGGGACGTACAATGAGCAGTTCTTC
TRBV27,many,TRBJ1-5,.,CASSSLPVGPQHF,TGTGCCAGCAGTTCCCTCCCCGTGGGGCCCCAGCATTTT
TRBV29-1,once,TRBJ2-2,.,CSVELSGHNTGELFF,TGCAGCGTTGAGTTATCAGGACATAACACCGGGGAGCTGTTTTTT
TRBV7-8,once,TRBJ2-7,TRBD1,CASSPGQGTGQYF,TGTGCCAGCAGCCCGGGACAGGGTACGGGGCAGTACTTC
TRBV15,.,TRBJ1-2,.,CATSPLAGGRNSNYGYTF,TGTGCCACCAGCCCCCTGGCGGGGGGCCGGAACTCTAACTATGGCTACACCTTC
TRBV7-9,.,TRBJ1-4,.,CASSLYNEKLFF,TGTGCCAGCAGCTTGTATAATGAAAAACTGTTTTTT
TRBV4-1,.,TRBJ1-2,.,CASSQSPRGYGYTF,TGCGCCAGCAGCCAATCCCCCCGGGGGTATGGCTACACCTTC
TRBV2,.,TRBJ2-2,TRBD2,CASREAGGRATGELFF,TGTGCCAGCAGAGAGGCTGGCGGGAGGGCCACCGGGGAGCTGTTTTTT
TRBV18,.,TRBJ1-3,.,CASSPEERRNTIYF,TGTGCCAGCTCACCGGAGGAACGGAGAAACACCATATATTTT